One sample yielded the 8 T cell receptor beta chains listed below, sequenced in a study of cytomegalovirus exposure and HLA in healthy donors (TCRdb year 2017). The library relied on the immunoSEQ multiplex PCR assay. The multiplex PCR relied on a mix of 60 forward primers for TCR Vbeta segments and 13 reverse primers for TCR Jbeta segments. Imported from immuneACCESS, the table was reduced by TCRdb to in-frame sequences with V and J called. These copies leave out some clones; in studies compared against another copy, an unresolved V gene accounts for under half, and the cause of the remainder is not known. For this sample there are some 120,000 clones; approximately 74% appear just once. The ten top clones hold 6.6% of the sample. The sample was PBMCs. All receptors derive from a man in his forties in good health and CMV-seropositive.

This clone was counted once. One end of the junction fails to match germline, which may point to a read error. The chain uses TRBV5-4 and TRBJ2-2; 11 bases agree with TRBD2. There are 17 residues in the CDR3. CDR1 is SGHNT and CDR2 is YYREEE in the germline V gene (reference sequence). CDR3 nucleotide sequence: TGTGCCAGCAGCTCCGGGGGACTAGCGGCGAACTCCGGGGAGCTGTTTTTT. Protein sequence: CASSSGGLAANSGELFF.

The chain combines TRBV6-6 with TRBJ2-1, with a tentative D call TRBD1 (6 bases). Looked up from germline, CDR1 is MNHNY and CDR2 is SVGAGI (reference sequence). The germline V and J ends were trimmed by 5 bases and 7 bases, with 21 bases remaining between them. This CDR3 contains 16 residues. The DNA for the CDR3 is TGTGCCAGCAGTCCGGGGAGAGGACAGACGAGGAATGAGCAGTTCTTC. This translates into CASSPGRGQTRNEQFF.

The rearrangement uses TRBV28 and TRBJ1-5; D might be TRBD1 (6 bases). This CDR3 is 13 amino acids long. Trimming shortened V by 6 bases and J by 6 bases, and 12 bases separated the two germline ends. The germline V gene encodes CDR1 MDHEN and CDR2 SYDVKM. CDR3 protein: CASSIQGAQPQHF. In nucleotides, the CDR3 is TGTGCCAGCAGCATACAGGGCGCTCAGCCCCAGCATTTT.

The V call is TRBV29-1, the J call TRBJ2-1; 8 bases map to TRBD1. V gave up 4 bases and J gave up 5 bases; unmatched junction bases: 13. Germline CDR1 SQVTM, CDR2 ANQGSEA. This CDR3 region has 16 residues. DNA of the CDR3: TGCAGCGTTGTGAAAGGGGGACAGGCAAAGGACAATGAGCAGTTCTTC. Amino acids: CSVVKGGQAKDNEQFF.

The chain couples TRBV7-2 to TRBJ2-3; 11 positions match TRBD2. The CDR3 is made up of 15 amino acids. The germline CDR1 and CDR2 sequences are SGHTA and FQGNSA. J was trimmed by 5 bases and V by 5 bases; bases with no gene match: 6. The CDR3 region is CASSRSGGAIDTQYF. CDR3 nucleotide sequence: TGTGCCAGCAGCCGTAGCGGGGGGGCTATAGATACGCAGTATTTT.

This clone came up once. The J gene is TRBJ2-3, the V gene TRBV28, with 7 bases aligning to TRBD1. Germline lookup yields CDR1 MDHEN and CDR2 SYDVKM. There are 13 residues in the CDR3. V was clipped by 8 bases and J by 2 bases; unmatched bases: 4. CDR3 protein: CASGDSNTDTQYF. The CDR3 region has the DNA TGTGCCAGCGGGGACAGTAACACAGATACGCAGTATTTT. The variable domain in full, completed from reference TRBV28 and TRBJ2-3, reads DVKVTQSSRYLVKRTGEKVFLECVQDMDHENMFWYRQDPGLGLRLIYFSYDVKMKEKGDIPEGYSVSREKKERFSLILESASTNQTSMYLCASGDSNTDTQYFGPGTRLTVL.

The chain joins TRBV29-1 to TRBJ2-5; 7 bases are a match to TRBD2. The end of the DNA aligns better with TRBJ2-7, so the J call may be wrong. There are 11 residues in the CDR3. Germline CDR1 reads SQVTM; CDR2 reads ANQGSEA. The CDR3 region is CSVGGGYEQYF. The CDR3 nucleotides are TGCAGCGTTGGGGGGGGTTACGAGCAGTACTTC.

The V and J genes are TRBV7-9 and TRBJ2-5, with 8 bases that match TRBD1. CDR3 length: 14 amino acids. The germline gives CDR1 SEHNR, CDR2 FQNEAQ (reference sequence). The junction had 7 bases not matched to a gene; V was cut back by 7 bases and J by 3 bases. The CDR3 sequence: CASKETGDEETQYF. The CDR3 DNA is TGTGCCAGCAAAGAGACAGGGGACGAAGAGACCCAGTACTTC.